This is a list of T cell receptor beta chains from one sample in a study of T cell responses to AZD1222 COVID-19 vaccine. TCRdb's copy holds only in-frame clones and misses some; the assay was immunoSEQ multiplex PCR. Of roughly 140,000 clones listed, approximately 91% are singletons. This sample comprised peripheral blood, obtained 28 days after the second AZD1222 dose. The receptors shown here come from an adult who received the AZD1222 COVID-19 vaccine. Both conserved end residues are part of each CDR3. The D gene is left open where the match is weak. Some rows have no size entry. The others give once, few or many, or a class for an expanded clone.

size,D,V,J,CDR3,DNA
-,-,TRBV7-9,TRBJ2-3,CASSLDASVATQYF,TGTGCCAGCAGCTTAGATGCTAGCGTGGCTACGCAGTATTTT
few,TRBD1,TRBV6-4,TRBJ1-2,CASSDSEAGGNYGYTF,TGTGCCAGCAGTGACTCCGAGGCAGGGGGTAACTATGGCTACACCTTC
-,TRBD1,TRBV6-6,TRBJ2-5,CASRAGQGLQETQYF,TGTGCCAGCAGGGCGGGACAGGGTCTCCAAGAGACCCAGTACTTC
-,TRBD1,TRBV4-1,TRBJ2-1,CASSHSAPRQGFADEQFF,TGCGCCAGCAGCCACTCGGCGCCGCGACAGGGGTTCGCGGATGAGCAGTTCTTC
once,-,TRBV9,TRBJ1-2,CASSPRGGGYTF,TGTGCCAGCAGCCCGAGGGGCGGGGGCTACACCTTC
-,-,TRBV5-6,TRBJ2-7,CASSVGPYEQYF,TGTGCCAGCAGCGTGGGACCCTACGAGCAGTACTTC
-,-,TRBV6-2/TRBV6-3,TRBJ1-1,CASSYSGSQIAEAFF,TGTGCCAGCAGTTACTCGGGGTCCCAGATCGCTGAAGCTTTCTTT
-,-,TRBV4-2,TRBJ1-6,CASSQVQGDNNSPLHF,TGTGCCAGCAGCCAAGTCCAGGGAGACAATAATTCACCCCTCCACTTT
-,TRBD2,TRBV3-1/TRBV3-2,TRBJ2-5,CASSLSGGEETQYF,TGTGCCAGCAGCCTTAGCGGGGGGGAAGAGACCCAGTACTTC
-,-,TRBV19,TRBJ2-6,CASSITGANVLTF,TGTGCCAGTAGTATTACGGGGGCCAACGTCCTGACTTTC
-,-,TRBV6-5,TRBJ2-5,CASSFPGTGAQYF,TGTGCCAGCAGTTTCCCCGGGACGGGGGCCCAGTACTTC
-,TRBD1,TRBV4-2,TRBJ1-4,CASSQTGSNEKLFF,TGTGCCAGCAGCCAGACAGGGAGTAATGAAAAACTGTTTTTT
once,-,TRBV18,TRBJ1-3,CASSPTPGVGGNTIYF,TGTGCCAGCTCACCGACGCCAGGGGTCGGTGGAAACACCATATATTTT
-,-,TRBV5-4,TRBJ2-1,CASSLLGRGDDEQFF,TGTGCCAGCAGCTTGTTGGGCAGGGGGGACGATGAGCAGTTCTTC
-,TRBD1,TRBV6-5,TRBJ1-1,CASSRTGGVTEAFF,TGTGCCAGCAGCCGGACAGGGGGGGTCACTGAAGCTTTCTTT
-,-,TRBV6-2/TRBV6-3,TRBJ2-4,CASSSEGLPGKNIQYF,TGTGCCAGCAGTTCTGAGGGCCTCCCTGGGAAAAACATTCAGTACTTC
-,TRBD1,TRBV5-1,TRBJ1-4,CASSLSGQGQEKLFF,TGCGCCAGCAGTTTATCTGGACAGGGGCAGGAAAAACTGTTTTTT
-,-,TRBV11-2,TRBJ1-1,CASSSRRIIGSGVIFF,TGTGCCAGCAGCTCCCGTCGGATTATTGGTTCCGGGGTGATTTTCTTT
-,-,TRBV30,TRBJ1-4,CAWNYDPNEKLFF,TGTGCCTGGAATTACGATCCTAATGAAAAACTGTTTTTT
-,TRBD2,TRBV5-6,TRBJ2-1,CASSPLAGVDYNEQFF,TGTGCCAGCAGCCCCCTAGCGGGAGTTGACTACAATGAGCAGTTCTTC
-,-,TRBV5-5,TRBJ1-3,CASSSSPGHSGNTIYF,TGTGCCAGCAGCTCGTCCCCCGGGCACTCTGGAAACACCATATATTTT
once,TRBD1,TRBV2,TRBJ1-5,CASSEVTGEQPQHF,TGTGCCAGCAGTGAAGTAACAGGGGAACAGCCCCAGCATTTT
-,-,TRBV5-1,TRBJ1-4,CASSFGTTNEKLFF,TGCGCCAGCAGCTTTGGGACGACTAATGAAAAACTGTTTTTT